The rows below give T cell receptor beta chains drawn from one sample of a study of regulatory T cells in long-lasting Graves disease. Each CDR3 protein gets one entry after TCRdb re-called the multiplex PCR reads with MiXCR. The table shows some 410,000 distinct CDR3 sequences, with around 17% occurring only once. These data also formed part of another study, on T cells in Graves' hyperthyroidism and ophthalmopathy.

The specimen was peripheral blood mononuclear cells (PBMCs), collected at new diagnosis, from a patient treated with antithyroid drugs. The receptors come from a woman in her twenties or thirties with Graves disease. CDR3s include the opening cysteine and the closing phenylalanine or tryptophan. The D gene is left open where the match is weak. Size is stated for part of the rows, as once, few or many counts, or as a class when the clone is expanded.

j_gene: TRBJ1-4
d_gene: TRBD1
v_gene: TRBV28
abundance: many
len: 15
CDR3aa: CASSPQGAANEKLFF
CDR3nt: TGTGCCAGCAGTCCCCAGGGGGCGGCTAATGAAAAACTGTTTTTT

j_gene: TRBJ2-1
d_gene: TRBD2
v_gene: TRBV7-3
abundance: many
len: 16
CDR3aa: CASSLDGTSGYNEQFF
CDR3nt: TGTGCCAGCAGCTTGGACGGGACTAGCGGATACAATGAGCAGTTCTTC

j_gene: TRBJ1-2
d_gene: .
v_gene: TRBV6-1
abundance: many
len: 12
CDR3aa: CASGRWGYGYTF
CDR3nt: TGTGCCAGCGGCCGCTGGGGCTATGGCTACACCTTC

j_gene: TRBJ2-4
d_gene: TRBD1
v_gene: TRBV19
abundance: many
len: 16
CDR3aa: CASSMFGTAYQNIQYF
CDR3nt: TGTGCCAGTAGTATGTTTGGGACAGCCTACCAAAACATTCAGTACTTC

j_gene: TRBJ1-1
d_gene: .
v_gene: TRBV5-4
abundance: .
len: 15
CDR3aa: CASSLARGINTEAFF
CDR3nt: TGTGCCAGCAGCTTGGCACGAGGTATCAACACTGAAGCTTTCTTT

j_gene: TRBJ2-2
d_gene: .
v_gene: TRBV6-4
abundance: .
len: 13
CDR3aa: CASSIASTGELFF
CDR3nt: TGTGCCAGCAGTATAGCTTCCACCGGGGAGCTGTTTTTT

j_gene: TRBJ2-4
d_gene: .
v_gene: TRBV6-1
abundance: .
len: 14
CDR3aa: CASSELVAKNIQYF
CDR3nt: TGTGCCAGCAGTGAATTGGTAGCCAAAAACATTCAGTACTTC

j_gene: TRBJ2-5
d_gene: TRBD1
v_gene: TRBV2
abundance: many
len: 12
CDR3aa: CASSAGGETQYF
CDR3nt: TGTGCCAGCAGCGCAGGGGGCGAGACCCAGTACTTC

j_gene: TRBJ1-4
d_gene: .
v_gene: TRBV20-1
abundance: .
len: 13
CDR3aa: CSASKGTNEKLFF
CDR3nt: TGCAGTGCTAGTAAGGGAACTAATGAAAAACTGTTTTTT

j_gene: TRBJ2-2
d_gene: TRBD2
v_gene: TRBV4-2
abundance: .
len: 16
CDR3aa: CASSQGVIAGTGELFF
CDR3nt: TGTGCCAGCAGCCAAGGGGTTATAGCGGGCACCGGGGAGCTGTTTTTT

j_gene: TRBJ1-2
d_gene: .
v_gene: TRBV7-8
abundance: many
len: 17
CDR3aa: CASSLRGAGGYVGGYTF
CDR3nt: TGTGCCAGCAGTCTTAGGGGGGCCGGGGGGTATGTAGGCGGCTACACCTTC

j_gene: TRBJ2-7
d_gene: TRBD2
v_gene: TRBV27
abundance: many
len: 14
CDR3aa: CASSGRVRIDEQYF
CDR3nt: TGTGCCAGCAGTGGGAGGGTCAGGATCGACGAGCAGTACTTC